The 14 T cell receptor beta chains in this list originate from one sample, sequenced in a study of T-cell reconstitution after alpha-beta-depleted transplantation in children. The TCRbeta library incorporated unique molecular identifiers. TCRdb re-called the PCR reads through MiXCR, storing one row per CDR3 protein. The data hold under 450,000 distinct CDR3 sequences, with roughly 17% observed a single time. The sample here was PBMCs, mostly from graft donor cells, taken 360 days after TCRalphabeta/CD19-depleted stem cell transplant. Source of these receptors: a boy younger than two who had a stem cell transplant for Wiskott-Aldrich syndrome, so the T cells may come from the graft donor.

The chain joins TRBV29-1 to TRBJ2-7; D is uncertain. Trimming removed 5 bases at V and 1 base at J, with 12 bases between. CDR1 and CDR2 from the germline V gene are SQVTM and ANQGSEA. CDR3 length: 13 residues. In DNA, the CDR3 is TGCAGCGTTTCTCCATCCTTATCCTACGAGCAGTACTTC. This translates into CSVSPSLSYEQYF.

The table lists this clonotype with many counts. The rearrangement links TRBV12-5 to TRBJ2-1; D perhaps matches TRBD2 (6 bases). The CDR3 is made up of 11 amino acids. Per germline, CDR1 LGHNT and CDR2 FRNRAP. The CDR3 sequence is CASGGYNEQFF. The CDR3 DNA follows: TGTGCCTCCGGGGGATACAATGAGCAGTTCTTC. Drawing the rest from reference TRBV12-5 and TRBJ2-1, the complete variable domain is DARVTQTPRHKVTEMGQEVTMRCQPILGHNTVFWYRQTMMQGLELLAYFRNRAPLDDSGMPKDRFSAEMPDATLATLKIQPSEPRDSAVYFCASGGYNEQFFGPGTRLTVL.

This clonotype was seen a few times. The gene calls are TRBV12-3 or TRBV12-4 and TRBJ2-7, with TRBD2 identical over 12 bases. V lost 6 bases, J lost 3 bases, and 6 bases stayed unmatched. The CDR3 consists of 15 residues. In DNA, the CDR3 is TGTGCCAGCAGATCTAGCGGGAGGGGGTTCTACGAGCAGTACTTC. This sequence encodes CASRSSGRGFYEQYF.

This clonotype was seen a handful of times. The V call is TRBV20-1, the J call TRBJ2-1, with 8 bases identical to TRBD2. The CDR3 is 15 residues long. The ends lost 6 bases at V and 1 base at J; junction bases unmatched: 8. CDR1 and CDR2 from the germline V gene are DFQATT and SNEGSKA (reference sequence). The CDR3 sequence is CSAQSGGGSYNEQFF. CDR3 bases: TGCAGTGCCCAGAGCGGGGGAGGATCCTACAATGAGCAGTTCTTC.

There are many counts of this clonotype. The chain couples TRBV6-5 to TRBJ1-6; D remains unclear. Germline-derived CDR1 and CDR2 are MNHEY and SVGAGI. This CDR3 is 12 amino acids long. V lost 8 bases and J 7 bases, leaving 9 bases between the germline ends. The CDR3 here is CASSRPNSPLHF. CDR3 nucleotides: TGTGCCAGCTCACGGCCGAATTCACCCCTCCACTTT.

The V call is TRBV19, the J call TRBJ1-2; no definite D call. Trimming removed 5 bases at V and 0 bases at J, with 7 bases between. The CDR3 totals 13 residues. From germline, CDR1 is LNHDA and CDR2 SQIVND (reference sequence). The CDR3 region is CASSPGANYGYTF. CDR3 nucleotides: TGTGCCAGTAGTCCAGGAGCTAACTATGGCTACACCTTC.

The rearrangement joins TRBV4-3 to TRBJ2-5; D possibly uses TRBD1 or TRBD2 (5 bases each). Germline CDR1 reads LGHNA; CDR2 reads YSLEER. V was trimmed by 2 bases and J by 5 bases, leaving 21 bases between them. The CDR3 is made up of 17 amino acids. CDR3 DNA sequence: TGCGCCAGCAGCCAATGGGGTTTGCGAGGGACCCTCGAGACCCAGTACTTC. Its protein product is CASSQWGLRGTLETQYF.

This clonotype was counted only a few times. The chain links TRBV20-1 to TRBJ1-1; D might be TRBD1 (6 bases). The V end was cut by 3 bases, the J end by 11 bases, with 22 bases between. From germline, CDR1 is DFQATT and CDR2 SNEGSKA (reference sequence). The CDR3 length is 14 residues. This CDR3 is CSASKQGPGGRAFF. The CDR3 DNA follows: TGCAGTGCTAGCAAACAGGGACCCGGAGGTCGGGCTTTCTTT.

In DNA form, the CDR3 reads TGTGCCAGCAGCGATCGGGACACTTTAGGGGAGACCCAGTACTTC. Its protein is CASSDRDTLGETQYF. The V and J genes are TRBV7-2 and TRBJ2-5; possible D gene TRBD1, 6 bases. In germline, CDR1 is SGHTA, CDR2 FQGNSA. V was trimmed by 5 bases and J by 5 bases, leaving 18 bases between them. The CDR3 sequence is 15 residues long.

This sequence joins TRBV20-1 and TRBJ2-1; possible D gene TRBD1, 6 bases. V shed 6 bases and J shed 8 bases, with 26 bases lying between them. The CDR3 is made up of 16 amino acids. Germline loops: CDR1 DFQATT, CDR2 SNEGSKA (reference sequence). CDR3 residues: CSAPLPGQPYRDEQFF. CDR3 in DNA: TGCAGTGCCCCTCTCCCCGGACAGCCCTACCGCGATGAGCAGTTCTTC.

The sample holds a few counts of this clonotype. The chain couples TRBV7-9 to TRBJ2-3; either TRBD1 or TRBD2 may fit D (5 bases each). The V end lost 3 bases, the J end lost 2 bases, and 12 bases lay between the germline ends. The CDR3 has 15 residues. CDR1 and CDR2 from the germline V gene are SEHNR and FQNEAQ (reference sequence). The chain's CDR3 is CASSFLGRITDTQYF. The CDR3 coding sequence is TGTGCCAGCAGCTTTCTGGGACGAATCACAGATACGCAGTATTTT.

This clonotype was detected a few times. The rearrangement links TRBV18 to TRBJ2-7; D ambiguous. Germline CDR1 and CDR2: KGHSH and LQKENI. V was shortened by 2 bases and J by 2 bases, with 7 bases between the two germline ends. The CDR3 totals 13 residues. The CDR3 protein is CASSPVRAYEQYF. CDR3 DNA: TGTGCCAGCTCACCAGTAAGGGCCTACGAGCAGTACTTC. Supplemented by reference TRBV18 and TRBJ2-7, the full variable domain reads NAGVMQNPRHLVRRRGQEARLRCSPMKGHSHVYWYRQLPEEGLKFMVYLQKENIIDESGMPKERFSAEFPKEGPSILRIQQVVRGDSAAYFCASSPVRAYEQYFGPGTRLTVT.

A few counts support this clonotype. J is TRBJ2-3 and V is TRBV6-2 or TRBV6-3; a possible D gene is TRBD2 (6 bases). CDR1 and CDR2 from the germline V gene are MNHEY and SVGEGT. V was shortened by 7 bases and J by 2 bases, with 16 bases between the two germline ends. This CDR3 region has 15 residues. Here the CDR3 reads CASKDGRWVTDTQYF. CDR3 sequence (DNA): TGTGCCAGCAAAGACGGGAGATGGGTCACAGATACGCAGTATTTT.

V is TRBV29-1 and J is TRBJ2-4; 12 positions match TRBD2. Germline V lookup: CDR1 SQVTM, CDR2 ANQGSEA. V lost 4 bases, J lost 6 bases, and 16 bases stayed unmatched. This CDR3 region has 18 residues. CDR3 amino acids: CSVGELAGGLVAGNIQYF. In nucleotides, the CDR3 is TGCAGCGTTGGGGAACTAGCGGGGGGTCTCGTAGCCGGAAACATTCAGTACTTC.